This T cell receptor (beta chain) was recorded in a study of T cell repertoires in cytomegalovirus infection. MiXCR, run by TCRdb on the reads, gives a single entry per CDR3 protein. The sample has hundreds of thousands of distinct CDR3 sequences; more than 8% are singletons. Notes on the study in general: Dominating the ex vivo response were TCR beta clonotypes that were CMV-specific and HLA-C-restricted.

The ends were cut back, 2 bases at V and 2 bases at J, with 17 bases in the middle. This CDR3 region has 17 residues. Germline lookup yields CDR1 LNHDA and CDR2 SQIVND (reference sequence). This clonotype has more than one count but fewer than ten. What it binds is not known. Specimen: PBMCs. This clonotype originated in a human donor in good health (CMV status not recorded). Some clones in this sample may be carry-over from other donors' samples. The chain employs TRBV19 and TRBJ2-3; tentative D call: TRBD1 (5 bases). The CDR3 region has the DNA TGTGCCAGTAGTATACCCCAGGGATTGGTCTCCACAGATACGCAGTATTTT. Its protein product is CASSIPQGLVSTDTQYF.